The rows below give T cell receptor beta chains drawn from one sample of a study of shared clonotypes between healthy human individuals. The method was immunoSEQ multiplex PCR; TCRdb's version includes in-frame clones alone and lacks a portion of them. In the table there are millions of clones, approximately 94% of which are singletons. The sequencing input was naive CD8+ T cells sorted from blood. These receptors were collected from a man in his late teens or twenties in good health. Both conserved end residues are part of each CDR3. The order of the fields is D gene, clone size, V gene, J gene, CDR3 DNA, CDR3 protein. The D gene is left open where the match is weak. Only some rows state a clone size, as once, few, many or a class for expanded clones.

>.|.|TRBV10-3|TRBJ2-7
TGTGCCATCAGCTCCCCGGACAGCCTACCACCCTACGAGCAGTACTTC
CAISSPDSLPPYEQYF
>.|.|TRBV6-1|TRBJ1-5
TGTGCCAGCAGTGAACAGGGTGATCAGCCCCAGCATTTT
CASSEQGDQPQHF
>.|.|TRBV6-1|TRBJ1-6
TGTGCCAGCAGGCGGACACCGGAAGATAATTCACCCCTCCACTTT
CASRRTPEDNSPLHF
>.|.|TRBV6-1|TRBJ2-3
TGTGCCAGCAGTGAAGAGGTGGTGCCCTACACAGATACGCAGTATTTT
CASSEEVVPYTDTQYF
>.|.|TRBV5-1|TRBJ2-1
TGCGCCAGCAGCCCCAAAGGGGATGAGCAGTTCTTC
CASSPKGDEQFF
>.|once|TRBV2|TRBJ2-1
TGTGCCAGCAGTGATGCGGGACACAATGAGCAGTTCTTC
CASSDAGHNEQFF
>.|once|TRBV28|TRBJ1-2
TGTGCCAGCAGTTTATCCCTCATCTATGGCTACACCTTC
CASSLSLIYGYTF
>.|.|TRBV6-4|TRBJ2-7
TGTGCCAGCAGTGTTTCTTCCGGTTGGCGGCCATACGAGCAGTACTTC
CASSVSSGWRPYEQYF
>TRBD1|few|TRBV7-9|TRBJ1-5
TGTGCCAGCAGCGATACAGGGGGCAATCAGCCCCAGCATTTT
CASSDTGGNQPQHF
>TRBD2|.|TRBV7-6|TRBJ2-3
TGTGCCAGCACGCTATTGGCCCTAGCGGGAGGGCCGGAGGCAGATACGCAGTATTTT
CASTLLALAGGPEADTQYF
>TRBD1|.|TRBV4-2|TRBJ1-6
TGTGCCAGCAGCCATCCTGGGACAGACTATAATTCACCCCTCCACTTT
CASSHPGTDYNSPLHF
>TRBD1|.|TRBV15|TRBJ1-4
TGTGCCACCAGCAGGGAGCAGGGGGCCGGGGAAAAACTGTTTTTT
CATSREQGAGEKLFF
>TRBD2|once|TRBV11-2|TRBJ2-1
TGTGCCAGCAGCCATCTTTTTGGGACTAGCACGGATGAGCAGTTCTTC
CASSHLFGTSTDEQFF
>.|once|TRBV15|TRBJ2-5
TGTGCCACCGGAGTAGGTTGGGAGACCCAGTACTTC
CATGVGWETQYF
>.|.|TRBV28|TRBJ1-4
TGTGCCAGCAGTTTCACCAGGGCTGCGAATGAAAAACTGTTTTTT
CASSFTRAANEKLFF
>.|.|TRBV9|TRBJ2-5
TGTGCCAGCAGCGCCCCAGACGATGGACAAGAGACCCAGTACTTC
CASSAPDDGQETQYF